Listed below are T cell receptor beta chains from one sample, sequenced in a study of T cells in Graves' hyperthyroidism and ophthalmopathy. TCRdb reprocessed the multiplex PCR reads via MiXCR and lists one record per CDR3 protein. The table lists a few hundred thousand distinct CDR3 sequences, around 46% of them singletons. The specimen sequenced was peripheral blood or thyroid tissue (not recorded which). The receptor source for this set is a woman under 30 with Graves' hyperthyroidism. The CDR3 runs from the conserved cysteine through the conserved F or W.

TRBV12-3/TRBV12-4	TRBJ1-5	CASTASRRQPQHF
TRBV12-3/TRBV12-4	TRBJ2-5	CASSPGQANQETQYF
TRBV5-1	TRBJ1-5	CASSLRTGSVQPQHF
TRBV7-9	TRBJ2-7	CASSTLRSYEQYF
TRBV20-1	TRBJ1-5	CSAKQPQQPQHF
TRBV7-3	TRBJ2-7	CASSQGRQAPYEQYF
TRBV2	TRBJ1-5	CASSVTGEGQPQHF
TRBV20-1	TRBJ1-2	CSARGGAATLRSYTF
TRBV7-8	TRBJ2-6	CASSEGWCGANVLTF
TRBV7-8	TRBJ2-7	CASSYMTYEQYF
TRBV14	TRBJ1-2	CASSPTVIRNYGYTF
TRBV15	TRBJ2-7	CATSRRTGDLYEQYF
TRBV20-1	TRBJ1-4	CSARGGDEKLFF
TRBV19	TRBJ1-5	CASTKTGGAGQPQHF
TRBV11-2	TRBJ1-5	CASSPSDRGLDQPQHF
TRBV13	TRBJ1-1	CASSLGHENTEAFF
TRBV20-1	TRBJ1-1	CSARERGASTEAFF
TRBV25-1	TRBJ1-1	CASSLETMNAEAFF
TRBV2	TRBJ2-2	CASSEAFPGELFF
TRBV20-1	TRBJ1-2	CSARIAGGYTF
TRBV7-2	TRBJ1-3	CASSGWGTPNSGNTIYF
TRBV9	TRBJ1-5	CASSQGGQGYQPQHF
TRBV29-1	TRBJ2-7	CSVAFRTGFLFEQYF
TRBV24-1	TRBJ1-2	CATMDPENYGYTF
TRBV3-1	TRBJ1-1	CASSRRSQGRTEAFF
TRBV20-1	TRBJ2-6	CSATGANVLTF
TRBV7-9	TRBJ1-2	CASSPGPALTGSGYTF
TRBV5-1	TRBJ2-3	CTSSSTTHDTQYF
TRBV4-2	TRBJ2-7	CASSLRDTNYEQYF
TRBV6-5	TRBJ1-1	CASSPRDEGWTEAFF
TRBV24-1	TRBJ2-5	CASSGLAGGGLKTQYF
TRBV10-2	TRBJ1-5	CASSITTGGGQPQHF
TRBV19	TRBJ1-1	CASSTPGTGTAFF
TRBV25-1	TRBJ2-6	CASSANERVANVLTF
TRBV5-1	TRBJ1-1	CASSLGQGPEAFF
TRBV2	TRBJ2-7	CASSELDRDSYEQYF
TRBV29-1	TRBJ1-2	CSVESGRGYGYTF
TRBV19	TRBJ2-7	CASSHFPGPQLPYEQYF
TRBV5-6	TRBJ1-3	CASSWGQADTIYF
TRBV20-1	TRBJ1-2	CSGSDPGYGYTF
TRBV10-3	TRBJ1-2	CAARGQGVNYGYTF
TRBV29-1	TRBJ1-2	CSAVGGTNYGYTF
TRBV7-3	TRBJ1-2	CASSGSETGYGYTF
TRBV10-3	TRBJ2-7	CAISSNLRGAKDYEQYF
TRBV7-3	TRBJ2-3	CASSFTPSDTQYF
TRBV29-1	TRBJ2-2	CSAETGELFF
TRBV29-1	TRBJ1-2	CSVPDHGYTF
TRBV5-4	TRBJ1-3	CASSLGTAYSGNTIYF
TRBV2	TRBJ2-5	CASSYRAVEPQYF
TRBV20-1	TRBJ1-5	CSSRTGGGYQPQHF
TRBV20-1	TRBJ2-5	CSARIREATQYF
TRBV20-1	TRBJ1-1	CSARGGTATEAFF
TRBV7-8	TRBJ1-2	CASSLLDRTNYGYTF
TRBV2	TRBJ2-2	CASGGLVRAGELFF
TRBV9	TRBJ1-3	CASSPTDGRLTF
TRBV29-1	TRBJ2-2	CSVEDTNGLAGVTGELFF